A single sample gave rise to the 28 T cell receptor beta chains below, sequenced in a study of T-cell memory formation after mild COVID-19. TCRdb re-called the 5' RACE reads with MiXCR, one entry per CDR3 protein. The table includes roughly 600,000 distinct CDR3 sequences, approximately 19% detected once. The sample comprised PBMCs or a T cell subset sorted from them (not recorded which). These receptors came from an adult woman who had mild COVID-19 (a few samples of this study predate the infection). Cell type and time point are not known.

Only a few counts were recorded for this clonotype. This CDR3 is CASSYPGLAGAPRQETQYF. The CDR3 region has the DNA TGTGCCAGCAGCTACCCCGGGCTAGCGGGAGCACCCCGCCAAGAGACCCAGTACTTC. This chain uses TRBV7-6 with TRBJ2-5; 10 positions match TRBD2. The ends lost 4 bases at V and 1 base at J; junction bases unmatched: 15. The CDR3 runs to 19 residues. Looked up from germline, CDR1 is SGHVS and CDR2 is FNYEAQ. Full variable domain (rest looked up from reference TRBV7-6 and TRBJ2-5): GAGVSQSPRYKVTKRGQDVALRCDPISGHVSLYWYRQALGQGPEFLTYFNYEAQQDKSGLPNDRFSAERPEGSISTLTIQRTEQRDSAMYRCASSYPGLAGAPRQETQYFGPGTRLLVL.

This clonotype turned up a few times. The chain has TRBV5-1 and TRBJ2-5; tentatively, D is TRBD1 or TRBD2 (6 bases each). The V end lost 2 bases, the J end lost 2 bases, and 13 bases lay between the germline ends. Germline loops: CDR1 SGHRS, CDR2 YFSETQ. The CDR3 contains 15 residues. The CDR3 spells CASSFPRGVQETQYF. In DNA form, the CDR3 reads TGCGCCAGCAGCTTCCCGAGGGGGGTTCAAGAGACCCAGTACTTC.

The V call is TRBV12-5, the J call TRBJ2-3; the match to TRBD2 covers 10 bases. Trimming took 0 bases from V and 1 from J; bases not matched to a gene: 7. Per germline, CDR1 LGHNT and CDR2 FRNRAP. CDR3 length: 18 amino acids. The CDR3 loop is CASGLVRLGTSGTDTQYF. For the CDR3, the DNA is TGTGCTAGTGGTTTGGTTCGACTCGGGACTAGCGGCACAGATACGCAGTATTTT.

The sample holds a few counts of this clonotype. The V call is TRBV29-1, the J call TRBJ2-1, with 12 bases identical to TRBD2. Germline assignment: CDR1 SQVTM and CDR2 ANQGSEA. V dropped 6 bases and J dropped 8; count of bases not matched to a gene: 11. The CDR3 has 15 residues. CDR3 sequence (DNA): TGCAGCGTGGCTAGCGGGAGGGCCCTTCTCGATGAGCAGTTCTTC. It is translated as CSVASGRALLDEQFF.

This clonotype came up a few times. This sequence joins TRBV7-2 and TRBJ2-1, with TRBD2 matching over 15 bases. After removal of 5 bases from V and 7 bases from J, the junction contained 12 bases not matched to a gene. The CDR3 spans 18 residues. The germline V gene has CDR1 SGHTA and CDR2 FQGNSA. CDR3 in DNA: TGTGCCAGCAGCCCGCCCTGGACTAGCGGGGGGGCTAAGAATGAGCAGTTCTTC. Protein sequence: CASSPPWTSGGAKNEQFF.

This clonotype has just a few counts. V usage is TRBV9 and J usage is TRBJ2-2, with 10 positions matching TRBD1. CDR1 and CDR2 (germline): SGDLS, YYNGEE. Trimming removed 4 bases from V and 5 bases from J; junction bases left unmatched: 8. The CDR3 is made up of 16 amino acids. The CDR3 DNA is TGTGCCAGCAGCCTTTCCGGACAGGGGGGGACCGGGGAGCTGTTTTTT. Its translation: CASSLSGQGGTGELFF.

This sequence joins TRBV7-2 and TRBJ2-7; the match to TRBD1 covers 10 bases. The CDR3 runs to 15 residues. Trimming cost V 6 bases and J 0 bases; bases outside gene matches: 5. From germline, CDR1 is SGHTA and CDR2 FQGNSA. In DNA form, the CDR3 reads TGTGCCAGCAGGGTGGGACAGGGGCCCTCCTACGAGCAGTACTTC. It is translated as CASRVGQGPSYEQYF. Full variable domain (outside the CDR3, taken from reference TRBV7-2 and TRBJ2-7): GAGVSQSPSNKVTEKGKDVELRCDPISGHTALYWYRQSLGQGLEFLIYFQGNSAPDKSGLPSDRFSAERTGGSVSTLTIQRTQQEDSAVYLCASRVGQGPSYEQYFGPGTRLTVT.

V usage is TRBV30 and J usage is TRBJ1-3, with a weak D call TRBD1 (6 bases). Trimming removed 2 bases at V and 3 bases at J, with 8 bases between. Germline V gene sequence: CDR1 GTSNPN, CDR2 SVGIG (reference sequence). The length of the CDR3 is 13 residues. The CDR3 loop is CAWSPRGGNTIYF. CDR3 nucleotide sequence: TGTGCCTGGAGTCCCAGGGGTGGAAACACCATATATTTT.

Many counts were recorded for this clonotype. This chain connects TRBV12-3 or TRBV12-4 to TRBJ2-2; possibly TRBD2 for D (5 bases). V gave up 5 bases and J gave up 5 bases, with 18 bases separating them. This CDR3 region has 16 residues. The CDR3 nucleotides are TGTGCCAGCAGTCATACCCTAGGGTCGGGAACCGGGGAGCTGTTTTTT. Protein: CASSHTLGSGTGELFF.

This chain uses TRBV20-1 with TRBJ1-5; 8 bases align to TRBD1. Germline CDR1 is DFQATT and CDR2 is SNEGSKA (reference sequence). The CDR3 spans 14 residues. After removal of 4 bases from V and 2 bases from J, the junction contained 4 bases not matched to a gene. The DNA for the CDR3 is TGCAGTGCTATGGAACAGGGGGGCAATCAGCCCCAGCATTTT. It encodes CSAMEQGGNQPQHF.

The gene calls are TRBV29-1 and TRBJ2-2; 8 positions match TRBD1. CDR3 size: 13 residues. CDR1 and CDR2 from the germline V gene are SQVTM and ANQGSEA. After removal of 7 bases from V and 4 bases from J, the junction contained 5 bases not matched to a gene. The CDR3, as DNA: TGCAGCGCGACAGGGGACCCCACCGGGGAGCTGTTTTTT. This encodes CSATGDPTGELFF.

V usage is TRBV7-9 and J usage is TRBJ1-4, with no clear D. The CDR3 spans 14 residues. V shed 1 base and J shed 4 bases, with 7 bases lying between them. In germline, CDR1 is SEHNR, CDR2 FQNEAQ (reference sequence). The CDR3 reads CASSLGSGNEKLFF. CDR3 in DNA: TGTGCCAGCAGCTTAGGCTCCGGTAATGAAAAACTGTTTTTT.

The chain couples TRBV20-1 to TRBJ2-3; 8 bases fit TRBD1. V shed 1 base, J shed 3 bases, and the junction held 9 bases outside the gene matches. This CDR3 is built from 16 residues. Germline V gene data show CDR1 as DFQATT and CDR2 as SNEGSKA (reference sequence). This CDR3 is CSARVGRGHSTDTQYF. Here the CDR3 DNA reads TGCAGTGCTAGAGTGGGCAGGGGGCATTCAACAGATACGCAGTATTTT.

This clonotype has a count of ten or more. J is TRBJ1-1 and V is TRBV6-5; D not certain. This CDR3 has 14 amino acids. The V end lost 2 bases, the J end lost 4 bases, and 11 bases lay between the germline ends. CDR1 and CDR2 from the germline V gene are MNHEY and SVGAGI. Here the CDR3 DNA reads TGTGCCAGCAGTTACGAGGGAAGGTTCACTGAAGCTTTCTTT. As protein: CASSYEGRFTEAFF.

The J gene is TRBJ1-2, the V gene TRBV3-1; D not certain. The V and J ends lost 0 bases and 3 bases respectively, with 20 bases between them. The germline V gene encodes CDR1 LGHDT and CDR2 YNNKEL (reference sequence). CDR3 length: 18 amino acids. The CDR3 protein is CASSQDWGSFPNYYGYTF. The CDR3 DNA is TGTGCCAGCAGCCAAGATTGGGGATCTTTCCCAAACTACTATGGCTACACCTTC. Supplemented by reference TRBV3-1 and TRBJ1-2, the full variable domain reads DTAVSQTPKYLVTQMGNDKSIKCEQNLGHDTMYWYKQDSKKFLKIMFSYNNKELIINETVPNRFSPKSPDKAHLNLHINSLELGDSAVYFCASSQDWGSFPNYYGYTFGSGTRLTVV.

The V and J genes are TRBV6-5 and TRBJ2-1, with D perhaps matching TRBD2 (6 bases). Germline V gene lookup returns CDR1 MNHEY and CDR2 SVGAGI. With 6 bases removed from V and 4 bases from J, the gap between germline ends came to 13 bases. CDR3 length equals 14 residues. CDR3 nucleotide sequence: TGTGCCAGCAGCTGGGGACTGGAGTACAATGAGCAGTTCTTC. This encodes CASSWGLEYNEQFF.

The chain is built from TRBV12-3 or TRBV12-4 and TRBJ2-2, with 9 nucleotides matching TRBD2. This CDR3 is 18 amino acids long. The J segment lost 0 bases and the V segment lost 5 bases, leaving 10 bases of the junction unmatched. CDR3 sequence (DNA): TGTGCCAGCAGTCCGCGGACTAGCGTCTACGCGAACACCGGGGAGCTGTTTTTT. Translated: CASSPRTSVYANTGELFF.

This clonotype was observed a few times. The chain joins TRBV5-1 to TRBJ1-1, with a tentative D call TRBD1 (6 bases). V was pared by 2 bases and J by 0 bases, with 17 bases between. This CDR3 region has 17 residues. Germline V gene data show CDR1 as SGHRS and CDR2 as YFSETQ. CDR3 sequence reads: CASSFGQLGGLNTEAFF. The CDR3 DNA follows: TGCGCCAGCAGCTTTGGCCAGCTGGGGGGGCTGAACACTGAAGCTTTCTTT.

This chain uses TRBV19 with TRBJ2-7; the D gene is possibly TRBD2 (5 bases). CDR1 LNHDA and CDR2 SQIVND come from the germline V gene (reference sequence). The CDR3 loop spans 14 amino acids. Trimming removed 7 bases at V and 7 bases at J, with 20 bases between. CDR3 residues: CASTSPGRSGEQYF. CDR3 bases: TGTGCCAGTACCTCTCCGGGCCGATCGGGGGAGCAGTACTTC.

CDR3: CAWSWGSGGASEQYF. The CDR3 coding sequence is TGTGCCTGGAGCTGGGGTAGCGGGGGGGCCAGCGAGCAGTACTTC. The rearrangement uses TRBV30 and TRBJ2-7; 11 bases line up with TRBD2. Germline V gene lookup returns CDR1 GTSNPN and CDR2 SVGIG (reference sequence). J lost 6 bases, V lost 3 bases, and 10 bases had no gene match. This CDR3 is built from 15 residues.

This clonotype was counted between two and nine times. The chain couples TRBV5-8 to TRBJ2-5; 10 bases map to TRBD1. Germline CDR1 reads SGHTS; CDR2 reads YDEGEE. The CDR3 length is 15 residues. The V gene end was trimmed by 4 bases and the J gene end by 1 base; junction bases not matched to a gene: 4. The DNA for the CDR3 is TGTGCCAGCAGCGCCGGACAGGGGGGCCAAGAGACCCAGTACTTC. Translation gives CASSAGQGGQETQYF. Using reference TRBV5-8 and TRBJ2-5 for the parts outside the CDR3, the full variable domain is EAGVTQSPTHLIKTRGQQATLRCSPISGHTSVYWYQQALGLGLQFLLWYDEGEERNRGNFPPRFSGRQFPNYSSELNVNALELEDSALYLCASSAGQGGQETQYFGPGTRLLVL.

The chain joins TRBV30 to TRBJ1-3; D remains unclear. The CDR3 consists of 12 residues. V shed 2 bases and J shed 4 bases, with 6 bases lying between them. Germline loops: CDR1 GTSNPN, CDR2 SVGIG (reference sequence). The CDR3 loop is CAWSRIGNTIYF. CDR3 DNA: TGTGCCTGGAGTAGAATCGGAAACACCATATATTTT.

This clonotype has just a few counts. The J gene is TRBJ1-2, the V gene TRBV11-1; the D gene is possibly TRBD1 (5 bases). The V end was cut by 5 bases, the J end by 7 bases, with 14 bases between. This CDR3 is 13 amino acids long. CDR1 and CDR2 from the germline V gene are SGHAT and FQDESV (reference sequence). The CDR3 reads CASSQGELGGYTF. The CDR3 bases are TGTGCCAGCAGCCAAGGGGAGTTAGGTGGCTACACCTTC.

The chain carries TRBV20-1 and TRBJ1-5, with D uncertain. Germline CDR1 DFQATT, CDR2 SNEGSKA (reference sequence). The CDR3 spans 10 residues. Between the trimmed V and J ends, which lost 6 bases and 7 bases, there was a span of 7 bases. The CDR3 sequence is CSAFRQPQHF. DNA for the CDR3: TGCAGTGCGTTCAGGCAGCCCCAGCATTTT.

This clonotype was observed a handful of times. The rearrangement joins TRBV20-1 to TRBJ1-1, with D maybe TRBD1 (5 bases). Germline values: CDR1 DFQATT, CDR2 SNEGSKA (reference sequence). This CDR3 comprises 13 residues. V was clipped by 4 bases and J by 0 bases, with 9 bases between them. The CDR3 is CSATQDLNTEAFF. CDR3 nucleotides: TGCAGTGCTACACAGGACCTGAACACTGAAGCTTTCTTT.

This clonotype has a handful of counts. V and J are TRBV4-1 and TRBJ2-7; D perhaps matches TRBD2 (5 bases). The CDR3 sequence is 14 residues long. The germline CDR1 and CDR2 sequences are MGHRA and YSYEKL. Trimming pared 5 bases from V and 2 bases from J, leaving 13 bases between. The CDR3 here is CASSFRTEAYEQYF. The CDR3 nucleotides are TGCGCCAGCAGCTTCCGGACTGAGGCCTACGAGCAGTACTTC.

Only a few counts were recorded for this clonotype. The rearrangement links TRBV7-3 to TRBJ2-7; D not certain. V was trimmed by 5 bases and J by 5 bases, leaving 13 bases between them. The germline V gene has CDR1 SGHTA and CDR2 FQGTGA. This CDR3 has 13 residues. Here the CDR3 DNA reads TGTGCCAGCAGCCCATCACTTGTGGACGAGCAGTACTTC. It is translated as CASSPSLVDEQYF.

J is TRBJ1-1 and V is TRBV4-1; D is unclear. Germline assignment: CDR1 MGHRA and CDR2 YSYEKL. The CDR3 loop spans 15 amino acids. Deletions cut 4 bases from V and 0 bases from J, with 12 bases between. CDR3 loop: CASSLIPLMNTEAFF. CDR3 nucleotide sequence: TGCGCCAGCAGCCTCATCCCTCTTATGAACACTGAAGCTTTCTTT.